Sequencing of this T cell receptor (beta chain) was carried out in a study of T cell repertoires in cytomegalovirus infection. About the study: As its CMV epitopes, the study selected recently identified HLA-C-restricted and well-studied HLA-B-restricted targets. Both CMV infection and a matching HLA type were indicated by public TCR beta signatures. Study-wide results and limits: CMV carriers with the relevant HLA were identified by cumulative public TCR beta family frequency. HLA-C-restricted CMV clonotypes gave the most frequent clonotype in two of eight donors.

Using its own MiXCR run on the reads, TCRdb lists one record per CDR3 protein. The repertoire consists of 43,000 or so distinct CDR3 sequences, with around 21% occurring once and the leading ten covering approximately 53%. Germline CDR1 SNHLY, CDR2 FYNNEI. The CDR3 length is 17 residues. The V and J ends lost 1 base and 2 bases respectively, with 18 bases between them. With respect to this clonotype: The antigen is not known.

The rearrangement links TRBV2 to TRBJ2-7; TRBD2 might be the D (7 bases). This clonotype was sampled from a human donor in good health (CMV status not recorded). Some clones in this sample may be carry-over from other donors' samples. Specimen: CD8+ T cells from cultured PBMCs, collected from culture after CMV antigen stimulation. The CDR3 nucleotides are TGTGCCAGCAGTGAAGGGGGGGGCCTAGCGGCGACCTACGAGCAGTACTTC. Translation gives CASSEGGGLAATYEQYF.